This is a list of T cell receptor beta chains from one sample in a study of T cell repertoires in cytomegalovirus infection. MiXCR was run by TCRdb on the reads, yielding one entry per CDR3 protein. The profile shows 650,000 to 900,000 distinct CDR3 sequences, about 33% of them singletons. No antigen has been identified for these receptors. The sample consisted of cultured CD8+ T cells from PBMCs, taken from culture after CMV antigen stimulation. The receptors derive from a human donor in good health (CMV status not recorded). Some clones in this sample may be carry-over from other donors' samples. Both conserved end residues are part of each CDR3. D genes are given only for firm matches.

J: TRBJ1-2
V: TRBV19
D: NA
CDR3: CASSINQDIRYTF

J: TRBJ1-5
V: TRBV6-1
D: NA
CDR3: CASGPKVLDQPQHF

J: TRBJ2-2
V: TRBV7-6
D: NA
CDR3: CASSLGLYRPSYTGELFF

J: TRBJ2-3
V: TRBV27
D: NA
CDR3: CVSPHIVPGPDTQYF

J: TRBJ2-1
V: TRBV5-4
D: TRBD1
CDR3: CASSTDRAVKNEQFF

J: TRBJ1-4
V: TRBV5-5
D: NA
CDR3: CASSKDSSLNEKLFF

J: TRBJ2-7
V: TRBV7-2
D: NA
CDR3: CASSLSFSPYEQYF

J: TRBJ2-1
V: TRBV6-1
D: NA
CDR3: CASGDRGQEQFF

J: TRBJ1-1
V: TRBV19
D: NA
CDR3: CASSILGGETEAFF

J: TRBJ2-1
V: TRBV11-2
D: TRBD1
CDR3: CASSADRVEFF

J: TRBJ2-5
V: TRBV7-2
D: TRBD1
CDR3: CASASWGTGGQETQYF

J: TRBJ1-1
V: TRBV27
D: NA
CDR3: CASSPYSGNTEAFF

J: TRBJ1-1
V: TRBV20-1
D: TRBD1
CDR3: CSAYSGTGGYTEAFF

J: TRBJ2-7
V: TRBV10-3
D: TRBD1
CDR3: CAISERTGIYLSYEQYF

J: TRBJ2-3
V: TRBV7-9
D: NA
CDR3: CASRPGTDTQYF

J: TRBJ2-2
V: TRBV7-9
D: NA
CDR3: CASSLRSPNTGELFF

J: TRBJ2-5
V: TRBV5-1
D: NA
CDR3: CASSFRHDSQETQYF

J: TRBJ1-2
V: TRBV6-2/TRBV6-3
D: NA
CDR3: CASSLVLKSGYTF

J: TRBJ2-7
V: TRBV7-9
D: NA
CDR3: CASSPNPSQGSYEQYF

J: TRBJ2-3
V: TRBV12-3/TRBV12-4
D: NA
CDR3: CASSFQTGSGTDTQYF

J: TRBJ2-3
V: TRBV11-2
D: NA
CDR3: CASSQAGEGTDTQYF

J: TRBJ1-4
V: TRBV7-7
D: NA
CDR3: CASSTSPDSNEKLFF

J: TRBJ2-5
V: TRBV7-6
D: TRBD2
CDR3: CASSLESGGDQETQYF

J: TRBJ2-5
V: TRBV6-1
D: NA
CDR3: CASSYDRRGTQYF

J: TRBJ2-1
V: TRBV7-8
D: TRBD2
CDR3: CASSTLAGKDGEQFF

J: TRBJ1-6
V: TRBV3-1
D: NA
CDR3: CASSQGEGLDSPLHF

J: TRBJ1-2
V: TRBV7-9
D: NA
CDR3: CASSPAQGGYTF

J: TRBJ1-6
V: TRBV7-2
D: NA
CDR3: CASSLGTGVSYNSPLHF

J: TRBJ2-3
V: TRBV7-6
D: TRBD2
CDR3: CASSLRAGLTDTQYF

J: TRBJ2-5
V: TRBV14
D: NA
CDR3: CASSHVYQETQYF

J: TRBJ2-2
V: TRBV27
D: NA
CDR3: CASSFGLPNTGELFF

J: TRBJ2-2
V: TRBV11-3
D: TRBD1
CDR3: CASSPWTGTGELFF

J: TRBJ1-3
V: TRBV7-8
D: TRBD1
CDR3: CASSLRGPGDTIYF

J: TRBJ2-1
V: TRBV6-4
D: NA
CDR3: CASSGGRAGSHEQFF

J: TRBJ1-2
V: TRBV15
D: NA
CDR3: CATSDPGRTNYGYTF

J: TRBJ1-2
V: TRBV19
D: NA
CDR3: CASSIDPGSNYGYTF

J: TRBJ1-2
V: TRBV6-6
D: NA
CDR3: CASRELTNYGYTF

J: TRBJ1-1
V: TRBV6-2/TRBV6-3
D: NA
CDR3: CASSFRYTEAFF

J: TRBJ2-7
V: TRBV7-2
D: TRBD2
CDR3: CASSFSPSGGPREQYF

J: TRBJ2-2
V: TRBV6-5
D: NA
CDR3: CASSYSEYGMNTGELFF

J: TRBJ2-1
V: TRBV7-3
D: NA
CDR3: CASSLKAAGTYNEQFF

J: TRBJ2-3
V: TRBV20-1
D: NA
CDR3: CSARERRTDTQYF

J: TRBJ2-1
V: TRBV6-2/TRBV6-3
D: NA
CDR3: CAARDPIYNEQFF

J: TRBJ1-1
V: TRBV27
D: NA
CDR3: CASSFHRYGDPEAFF

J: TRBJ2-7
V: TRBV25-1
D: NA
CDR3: CVSSDHLYEQYF

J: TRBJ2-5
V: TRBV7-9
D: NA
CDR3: CASSPALETQYF

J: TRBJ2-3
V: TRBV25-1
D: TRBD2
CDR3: CASSDPSFSKRPPQAGGLPDTQYF

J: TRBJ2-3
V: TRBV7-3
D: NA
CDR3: CASSSGDFPSTDTQYF

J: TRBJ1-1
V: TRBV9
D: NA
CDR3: CASSVGLGAPDTEAFF

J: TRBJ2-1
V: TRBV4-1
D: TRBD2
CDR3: CASSQDLAGDLSYNEQFF